This is a list of T cell receptor beta chains from one sample in a study of early T cells in non-severe SARS-CoV-2 infection. MiXCR, run by TCRdb on the 5' RACE reads, gives a single entry per CDR3 protein. Here the sample spans 63,000 or so distinct CDR3 sequences, roughly 12% being singletons. The sample comprised whole blood. The receptors were sampled from an adult who was a healthcare worker with PCR-confirmed SARS-CoV-2 infection or an uninfected control (not recorded which). Each CDR3 is given with its conserved first and last residue. Each record gives: CDR3 protein, CDR3 DNA, D gene, clone size, V gene, J gene. A D gene is named only where the DNA matches it firmly. Rows give clone size only sometimes, using once, few, many, or a class for an expanded clone.

CASRAPGTSETQYF	TGCGCCAGCAGGGCCCCAGGGACGAGTGAGACCCAGTACTTC	.	.	TRBV10-2	TRBJ2-5
CSGGQGNEKLFF	TGCAGCGGCGGACAGGGTAATGAAAAACTGTTTTTT	TRBD1	.	TRBV29-1	TRBJ1-4
CASSLVQFLAKNIQYF	TGTGCCAGCAGCTTAGTACAATTCTTAGCCAAAAACATTCAGTACTTC	.	.	TRBV13	TRBJ2-4
CSARGQTGQTNEKLFF	TGCAGTGCTAGGGGGCAGACAGGGCAGACTAATGAAAAACTGTTTTTT	TRBD1	.	TRBV20-1	TRBJ1-4
CASSQDHPTDTQYF	TGCGCCAGCAGCCAAGATCATCCAACCGATACGCAGTATTTT	.	few	TRBV4-3	TRBJ2-3
CASRLAASYNEQFF	TGTGCCAGCCGACTAGCGGCGTCCTACAATGAGCAGTTCTTC	TRBD2	.	TRBV7-8	TRBJ2-1
CASSSTGAYEQYF	TGCGCCAGCAGCTCGACAGGGGCCTACGAGCAGTACTTC	TRBD1	.	TRBV5-1	TRBJ2-7
CASSLWQGVTVTSNQPQHF	TGTGCCAGCAGCTTGTGGCAGGGGGTTACGGTAACTAGCAATCAGCCCCAGCATTTT	TRBD1	many	TRBV5-8	TRBJ1-5
CASSPRDRELPGANVLTF	TGTGCCAGCAGCCCACGGGACAGGGAACTCCCTGGGGCCAACGTCCTGACTTTC	TRBD1	few	TRBV7-3	TRBJ2-6
CAWGLGQGAETQYF	TGTGCCTGGGGATTGGGACAGGGGGCAGAGACCCAGTACTTC	TRBD1	few	TRBV30	TRBJ2-5
CASTLGLNYGYTF	TGTGCCAGCACCCTGGGCCTCAACTATGGCTACACCTTC	.	many	TRBV7-2	TRBJ1-2
CASSQDRGARGYTF	TGCGCCAGCAGCCAAGATCGGGGGGCGCGTGGCTACACCTTC	.	many	TRBV4-1	TRBJ1-2
CASSGYRVLGETQYF	TGTGCCAGCAGTGGATACAGGGTTCTAGGAGAGACCCAGTACTTC	.	.	TRBV25-1	TRBJ2-5
CASSLQVSSGEQFF	TGTGCCAGCAGCTTACAGGTATCGAGCGGTGAGCAGTTCTTC	.	.	TRBV7-6	TRBJ2-1
CASSWRQGANTGELFF	TGTGCCAGCAGTTGGCGACAGGGGGCGAACACCGGGGAGCTGTTTTTT	TRBD1	many	TRBV25-1	TRBJ2-2
CASSWGGQGANGYTF	TGCGCCAGCAGCTGGGGCGGGCAGGGGGCGAATGGCTACACCTTC	TRBD1	many	TRBV5-1	TRBJ1-2
CASSIGHRSVSTDTQYF	TGTGCCAGCAGCATCGGACACAGATCCGTTAGCACAGATACGCAGTATTTT	.	many	TRBV9	TRBJ2-3
CSASGTSEETQYF	TGCAGTGCTAGCGGGACTAGCGAGGAGACCCAGTACTTC	TRBD2	.	TRBV20-1	TRBJ2-5
CASTSWGTEAFF	TGTGCCAGCACCTCCTGGGGCACTGAAGCTTTCTTT	.	.	TRBV6-2/TRBV6-3	TRBJ1-1
CASSLGFTLDGMYTDTQYF	TGCGCCAGCAGCTTGGGTTTTACCCTAGACGGGATGTACACAGATACGCAGTATTTT	.	many	TRBV5-1	TRBJ2-3
CATSRDRNIQYF	TGTGCCACCAGCAGAGACAGAAACATTCAGTACTTC	.	many	TRBV15	TRBJ2-4
CASSLGKETQYF	TGTGCCAGCAGTCTGGGGAAAGAGACCCAGTACTTC	.	.	TRBV2	TRBJ2-5
CASSLGTASGSYEQYF	TGTGCCAGCAGCTTAGGGACGGCTAGCGGATCCTACGAGCAGTACTTC	TRBD2	.	TRBV7-8	TRBJ2-7
CATSETSGASYNEQFF	TGTGCCACCAGTGAGACTAGCGGTGCCTCCTACAATGAGCAGTTCTTC	TRBD2	many	TRBV24-1	TRBJ2-1
CASSPMASRPYEQYF	TGTGCCAGCAGCCCCATGGCTAGCAGACCCTACGAGCAGTACTTC	.	few	TRBV9	TRBJ2-7
CASSAGANYGYTF	TGTGCCAGCAGTGCGGGAGCTAACTATGGCTACACCTTC	.	few	TRBV7-6	TRBJ1-2
CASSFIASGGGELFF	TGTGCCAGCAGCTTTATTGCTAGCGGCGGCGGGGAGCTGTTTTTT	TRBD2	many	TRBV7-2	TRBJ2-2
CAISDPGHRGETQYF	TGTGCCATCAGTGATCCGGGACACAGGGGAGAGACCCAGTACTTC	TRBD1	.	TRBV10-3	TRBJ2-5
CASSRTWGMNTGELFF	TGTGCCAGCAGCCGCACTTGGGGGATGAACACCGGGGAGCTGTTTTTT	.	.	TRBV7-2	TRBJ2-2
CSVFSGEETQYF	TGCAGCGTTTTTTCAGGGGAGGAGACCCAGTACTTC	.	.	TRBV29-1	TRBJ2-5
CASSLMPSGNTGELFF	TGCGCCAGCAGCTTGATGCCCTCAGGGAACACCGGGGAGCTGTTTTTT	.	many	TRBV5-1	TRBJ2-2
CASSPPAGGPPFQYF	TGTGCCAGCTCACCACCAGCGGGAGGCCCCCCTTTCCAGTACTTC	TRBD2	few	TRBV18	TRBJ2-7
CASSLEAFTDTQYF	TGTGCCAGCAGCTTGGAGGCATTCACAGATACGCAGTATTTT	.	many	TRBV5-5	TRBJ2-3
CSARWMGNEQFF	TGCAGTGCTAGGTGGATGGGGAATGAGCAGTTCTTC	.	.	TRBV20-1	TRBJ2-1
CASSLVGSGANVLTF	TGTGCCAGCAGTTTAGTGGGCTCTGGGGCCAACGTCCTGACTTTC	.	many	TRBV12-3/TRBV12-4	TRBJ2-6
CASGEGTVSNQPQHF	TGTGCCAGCGGCGAGGGGACAGTTAGCAATCAGCCCCAGCATTTT	TRBD1	many	TRBV7-2	TRBJ1-5
CASSLNTGGLKFF	TGTGCCAGCAGCTTAAATACTGGAGGACTAAAGTTCTTC	.	many	TRBV7-3	TRBJ2-1
CASSIPGQGKKLFF	TGTGCCAGCAGCATCCCGGGACAGGGGAAAAAACTGTTTTTT	.	.	TRBV21-1	TRBJ1-4
CASSFSDTPGTQYF	TGTGCCAGCAGCTTCTCGGACACTCCCGGTACGCAGTATTTT	.	many	TRBV7-2	TRBJ2-3
CASSDRGIYEQYF	TGCGCCAGCAGTGATCGTGGGATCTACGAGCAGTACTTC	.	few	TRBV10-2	TRBJ2-7
CASSSSSIRIYNEQFF	TGTGCCAGCAGCTCATCGAGCATACGAATATACAATGAGCAGTTCTTC	.	few	TRBV7-2	TRBJ2-1
CASSPPPGLFYGYTF	TGTGCCAGCAGCCCCCCTCCCGGACTCTTCTATGGCTACACCTTC	.	few	TRBV4-2	TRBJ1-2
CASSFAGASYNEQFF	TGTGCCAGCAGCTTCGCAGGTGCATCCTACAATGAGCAGTTCTTC	.	few	TRBV7-2	TRBJ2-1
CASSEPASGYNEQFF	TGTGCCAGCAGCGAACCTGCTAGCGGGTACAATGAGCAGTTCTTC	TRBD2	few	TRBV12-3/TRBV12-4	TRBJ2-1
CASSLRGGGTEAFF	TGTGCCAGCAGCCTCAGGGGCGGGGGAACTGAAGCTTTCTTT	.	.	TRBV14	TRBJ1-1
CASSLVPGSNQPQHF	TGTGCCAGCAGCTTAGTCCCAGGCAGCAATCAGCCCCAGCATTTT	.	few	TRBV7-2	TRBJ1-5
CASSLGTGPISGANVLTF	TGTGCCAGCAGCTTAGGGACAGGCCCTATCTCTGGGGCCAACGTCCTGACTTTC	.	few	TRBV13	TRBJ2-6
CSAPSNQNQPQHF	TGCAGTGCCCCGTCCAACCAGAATCAGCCCCAGCATTTT	.	few	TRBV20-1	TRBJ1-5